A single T cell receptor beta chain is shown here with its context. Clones were sequenced by immunoSEQ multiplex PCR, and TCRdb holds only the in-frame ones, with some missing. The sample carries roughly 61,000 clones, approximately 89% recorded once. This CDR3 has 15 residues. CDR1 is SGHVS, CDR2 FQNEAQ, per germline. These data originate in a study of identifying expanded T cells in peripheral blood. Source material: blood. The clonotype was recovered from a person aged 18 to 75 in good health. The V gene is TRBV7-8, the J gene TRBJ2-5; TRBD1 aligns across 7 bases. TRBJ2-7 explains the end of the DNA better; the J call may be wrong. The CDR3 DNA reads TGTGCCAGCAGCTTAGGAGGGGGCCGCGCCTACGAGCAGTACTTC. Translated, it gives CASSLGGGRAYEQYF.